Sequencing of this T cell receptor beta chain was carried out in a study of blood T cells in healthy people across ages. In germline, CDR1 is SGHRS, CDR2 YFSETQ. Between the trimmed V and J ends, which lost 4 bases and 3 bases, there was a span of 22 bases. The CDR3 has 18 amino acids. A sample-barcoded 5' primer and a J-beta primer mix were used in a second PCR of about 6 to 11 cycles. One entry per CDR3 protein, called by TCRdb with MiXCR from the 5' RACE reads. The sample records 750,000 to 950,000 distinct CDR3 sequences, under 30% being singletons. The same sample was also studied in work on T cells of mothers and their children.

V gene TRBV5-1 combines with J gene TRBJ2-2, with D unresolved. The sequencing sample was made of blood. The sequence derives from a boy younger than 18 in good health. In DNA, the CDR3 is TGCGCCAGCAGCCTTGGTGAGAGTTCCGGGCCAGACACCGGGGAGCTGTTTTTT. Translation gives CASSLGESSGPDTGELFF.